This T cell receptor beta chain appears in the sequencing data of a study of CD8 T cells in Susac syndrome (dated by TCRdb to the late 2010s). At the level of the whole study: Whether CD8+ T cell activation and differentiation in Susac syndrome was antigen driven was tested using repertoire sequencing. The clonality of the CD8+ T cell repertoire was compared across approximately 11 healthy donors, about 14 Susac syndrome patients and under 18 multiple sclerosis patients. What the research found in general, with its limitations: The number of individuals in the TCR sequencing and HLA analysis was acknowledged as relatively small.

RNA was extracted using the RNeasy kit, and about 0.5 to 1 microgram was reverse transcribed with random hexamers. The immunoSEQ multiplex PCR assay, which covers 54 Vbeta and 13 Jbeta segments, was used to amplify TCR beta CDR3 regions. PCR amplification bias was corrected by using a synthetic template baseline for primer optimization and computational correction. Under the source paper's analysis protocol: Reads were annotated to V, D and J genes per IMGT and analyzed with immunoSEQ Analyzer, keeping only productive sequences. Clonality was calculated as one minus the Shannon entropy normalized by log2 of the number of productive unique sequences. For each patient and control, public and private clones were evaluated within the 100 most prevalent clones. A clone was defined as Susac-specific if it was absent from the healthy and MS cohorts, from some 1,100 published viral clones and from other ImmuneACCESS disease sequences. TCRdb reran the public reads through fastp at Q25 and MiXCR, keeping productive beta chains. CDR3 protein duplicates are merged, each entry listing the most common genes and DNA. These V and J calls rely on TCRdb rather than the paper's analysis. This sample is represented by 250,000 to 300,000 distinct CDR3 sequences; around 89% of them were singletons. Jointly, the top ten make up roughly 0.2% of the sample.

For this clonotype: The clone's antigen remains unknown. No base-level quality is on record; no much larger clone is a single base apart.

The cysteine opens and the phenylalanine closes a CDR3 of 17 amino acids. Just CDR3 DNA is preserved here, 51 bases in frame from base 1. High-throughput TCR beta sequencing profiled peripheral blood CD8+ and CD4+ T cells from healthy donors, Susac syndrome patients and multiple sclerosis patients. Treatment-naive patients with stable or active relapsing-remitting disease fulfilling revised McDonald criteria were used as multiple sclerosis controls. Bulk CD8+ and CD4+ T cells were purified by magnetic negative isolation, whereas CD8+ TEMRA cells were enriched by FACS. Blood was collected in EDTA tubes and processed within 24 hours, with PBMCs isolated through density gradient centrifugation. PBMCs intended for TCR sequencing were cryopreserved in liquid nitrogen and were subsequently thawed in a 37 degrees C water bath. A purity of at least 90% was achieved for sorted or isolated CD4+, CD8+ and CD8+ TEMRA cells.

Sequencing was performed on CD8+ T cells from PBMCs. The receptor chain draws on TRBV21-1 and TRBJ2-1. TRBV21-1 is given as a pseudogene. The clonotype was recovered from a human donor with multiple sclerosis. The CDR3 protein sequence reads: CASRNGVNSYSYNEQFF. The bases read TGTGCCAGCAGGAACGGTGTCAATTCGTACTCCTACAATGAGCAGTTCTTC.